This T cell receptor beta chain was sequenced in a study of cytomegalovirus exposure and HLA in healthy donors. The CDR3 has 16 amino acids. V lost 0 bases, J lost 1 base, and 4 bases stayed unmatched. Germline V lookup: CDR1 SGDLS, CDR2 YYNGEE. The PCR was carried out with 60 Vbeta primers and 13 Jbeta primers. This table comes from immunoSEQ multiplex PCR, and its TCRdb copy is limited to in-frame clones, with some not included. The sample holds about 59,000 clones; over 70% are singletons and the top ten take roughly 3.9%. Sequencing input: PBMCs. The rearrangement uses TRBV9 and TRBJ2-3; 8 bases are shared with TRBD1. The sequence was collected from a woman between 40 and 55 years old in good health and CMV-seronegative. CDR3 in DNA: TGTGCCAGCAGCGTAGTGTCAGGGGGCGGCACAGATACGCAGTATTTT. This encodes CASSVVSGGGTDTQYF.